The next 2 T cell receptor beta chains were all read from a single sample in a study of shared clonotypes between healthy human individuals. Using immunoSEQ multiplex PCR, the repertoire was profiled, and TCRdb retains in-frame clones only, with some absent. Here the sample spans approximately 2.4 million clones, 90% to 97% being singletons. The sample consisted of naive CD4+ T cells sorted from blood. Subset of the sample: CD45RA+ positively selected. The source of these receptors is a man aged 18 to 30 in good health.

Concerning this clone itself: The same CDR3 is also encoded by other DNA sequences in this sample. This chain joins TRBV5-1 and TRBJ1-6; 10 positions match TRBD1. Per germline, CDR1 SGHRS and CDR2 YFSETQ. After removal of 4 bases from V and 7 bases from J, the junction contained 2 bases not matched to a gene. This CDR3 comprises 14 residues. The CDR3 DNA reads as TGCGCCAGCAGCGCGGGACAGGGGAATTCACCCCTCCACTTT. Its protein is CASSAGQGNSPLHF.

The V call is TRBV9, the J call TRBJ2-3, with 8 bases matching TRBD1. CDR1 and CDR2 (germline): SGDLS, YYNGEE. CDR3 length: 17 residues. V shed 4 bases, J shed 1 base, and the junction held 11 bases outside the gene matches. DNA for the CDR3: TGTGCCAGCAGCATTTCGTGGGGGACAGGAGGCACAGATACGCAGTATTTT. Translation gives CASSISWGTGGTDTQYF.